A single sample gave rise to the 8 T cell receptor beta chains below, sequenced in a study of blood T cell repertoires in COVID-19 (dated by TCRdb to 2018 to 2021). The library was produced with the immunoSEQ multiplex PCR assay. In TCRdb, the immuneACCESS table is reduced to in-frame sequences with V and J assigned. These tables do not hold every clone; where another copy was compared, an unresolved V gene accounts for under half, and the others remain unexplained. The sample has 200,000 or so clones on record, about 88% of them singletons. Of the sample, under 2.5% is held by the ten largest clones. The sequencing input was peripheral blood. The receptor source for this set is a man aged 65 to 79 with active or convalescent COVID-19.

The rearrangement links TRBV19 to TRBJ2-5; 7 bases line up with TRBD2. This CDR3 spans 16 amino acids. From germline, CDR1 is LNHDA and CDR2 SQIVND (reference sequence). Unmatched junction bases numbered 9, after V lost 1 base and J lost 4 bases. The DNA of the CDR3 is TGTGCCAGTAGTATAGGGGTTTGGGGGAGGGCAGAGACCCAGTACTTC. Translation: CASSIGVWGRAETQYF. Variable domain in full (rest from reference TRBV19 and TRBJ2-5): DGGITQSPKYLFRKEGQNVTLSCEQNLNHDAMYWYRQDPGQGLRLIYYSQIVNDFQKGDIAEGYSVSREKKESFPLTVTSAQKNPTAFYLCASSIGVWGRAETQYFGPGTRLLVL.

J is TRBJ1-2 and V is TRBV15, with no clear D. Germline V lookup: CDR1 LNHNV, CDR2 YYDKDF (reference sequence). The CDR3 totals 14 residues. V shed 0 bases and J shed 6 bases, with 11 bases lying between them. The CDR3, as DNA: TGTGCCACCAGCAGAGATCCGGGAGCAGATGGCTACACCTTC. This gives the protein CATSRDPGADGYTF.

The rearrangement links TRBV7-8 to TRBJ2-5, with D possibly TRBD2 on 6 matching bases. CDR3 size: 13 residues. The V end was cut by 5 bases, the J end by 5 bases, with 12 bases between. The germline gives CDR1 SGHVS, CDR2 FQNEAQ. CDR3 nucleotides: TGTGCCAGCAGCCCAGCTGGAGGGGAGACCCAGTACTTC. As protein: CASSPAGGETQYF. The full variable domain, in which reference TRBV7-8 and TRBJ2-5 provide the parts outside the CDR3, is GAGVSQSPRYKVAKRGQDVALRCDPISGHVSLFWYQQALGQGPEFLTYFQNEAQLDKSGLPSDRFFAERPEGSVSTLKIQRTQQEDSAVYLCASSPAGGETQYFGPGTRLLVL.

This chain links TRBV6-5 with TRBJ2-2; 12 nucleotides line up with TRBD1. V dropped 6 bases and J dropped 6; count of bases not matched to a gene: 5. There are 15 residues in the CDR3. CDR1 and CDR2 (germline): MNHEY, SVGAGI. The CDR3 sequence is CASRSGQGAAGELFF. DNA for the CDR3: TGTGCCAGCAGGTCGGGACAGGGGGCCGCCGGGGAGCTGTTTTTT.

The V call is TRBV7-9, the J call TRBJ2-1, with D possibly matching TRBD2 (7 bases). Trimming removed 2 bases from V and 8 bases from J, with 22 bases in between. The CDR3 has 17 amino acids. The germline gives CDR1 SEHNR, CDR2 FQNEAQ (reference sequence). Here the CDR3 reads CASSLTSTGRGLDEQFF. In nucleotides, the CDR3 is TGTGCCAGCAGCTTAACCTCTACAGGGAGGGGTTTAGATGAGCAGTTCTTC.

The chain links TRBV5-6 to TRBJ2-3; D remains ambiguous. The V end was cut by 0 bases, the J end by 2 bases, with 7 bases between. CDR3 size: 14 residues. The germline V gene has CDR1 SGHDT and CDR2 YYEEEE. The CDR3 loop is CASSLGEFTDTQYF. CDR3 nucleotides: TGTGCCAGCAGCTTGGGAGAATTCACAGATACGCAGTATTTT.

The chain links TRBV6-2 or TRBV6-3 to TRBJ2-1, with 7 bases fitting TRBD1. The CDR3 length is 18 residues. CDR1 is MNHEY and CDR2 is SVGEGT in the germline V gene. V shed 2 bases and J 3 bases; nucleotides not matched to a gene: 13. The CDR3: CASSYAPFSRQGYNEQFF. CDR3 sequence (DNA): TGTGCCAGCAGTTACGCCCCTTTTTCTCGACAGGGCTACAATGAGCAGTTCTTC.

This rearrangement joins TRBV4-3 to TRBJ2-7; 8 positions match TRBD2. The CDR3 loop spans 15 amino acids. The junction had 12 bases not matched to a gene; V was cut back by 4 bases and J by 7 bases. Germline V gene data show CDR1 as LGHNA and CDR2 as YSLEER. The CDR3 here is CASSLITGGANEQYF. DNA for the CDR3: TGCGCCAGCAGCCTTATCACGGGGGGGGCTAATGAGCAGTACTTC.